The text below deals with one T cell receptor (beta chain). Study processing details: Reference gene primers were amplified, and this amplification served to estimate nucleated cell counts. Sequencing was performed with immunoSEQ multiplex PCR; in TCRdb, only in-frame clones are kept and a portion is missing. V, J and clone size reflect that table, while D and trimming were determined from the DNA. The sample lists over 100,000 clones; about 70% were seen once. This record belongs to a study of blood T cell repertoires in COVID-19. As for the study in general: The United States, Italy and Spain provided the acute and convalescent COVID-19 samples. PBMCs, B-cell-depleted T cells, or T cells provided the cDNA or gDNA that made up the material.

Per the germline V gene, CDR1 is KGHDR and CDR2 is SFDVKD. Trimming removed 0 bases at V and 8 bases at J, with 5 bases between. This CDR3 is built from 12 residues. The rearrangement joins TRBV24-1 to TRBJ2-3; no reliable D call. The sequenced material came from peripheral blood. This TCR was sampled from a woman in her seventies with acute or convalescent COVID-19. The CDR3 nucleotides read TGTGCCACCAGTGATTTGCGCGGTACGCAGTATTTT. Amino acids: CATSDLRGTQYF.